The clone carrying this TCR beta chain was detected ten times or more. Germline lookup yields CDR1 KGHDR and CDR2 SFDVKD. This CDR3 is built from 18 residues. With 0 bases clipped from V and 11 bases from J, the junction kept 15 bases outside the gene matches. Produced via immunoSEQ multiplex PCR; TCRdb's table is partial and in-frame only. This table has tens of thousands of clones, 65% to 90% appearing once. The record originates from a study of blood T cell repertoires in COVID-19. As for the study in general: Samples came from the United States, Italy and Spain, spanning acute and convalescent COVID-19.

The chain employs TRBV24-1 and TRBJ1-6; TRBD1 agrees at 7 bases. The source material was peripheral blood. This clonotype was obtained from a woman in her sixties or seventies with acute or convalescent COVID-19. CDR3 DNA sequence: TGTGCCACCAGTGATTTGCCCCACACGGGGCAGGGGGTACCACCCCTCCACTTT. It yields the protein CATSDLPHTGQGVPPLHF.